This T cell receptor (beta chain) was retrieved from a study of CD8+CD57+ T cells in acquired aplastic anemia (dated by TCRdb to 2016 to 2018). For context, the study as a whole: Extracted DNA from sorted CD4+ and CD8+ cells averaged about 3 ug, ranging from about 0.18 to 27.4 ug. Mean read counts for healthy donor samples were approximately 10 million for CD4+ cells and 11.0 million for CD8+ cells.

CDR1 is given as SGHRS and CDR2 as YFSETQ, both from the germline V gene. The CDR3 contains 14 residues, cysteine and phenylalanine counted. The sequence is cut down to CDR3 DNA, 42 bases in frame from base 1. The germline ends are 10 bases apart after V is trimmed by 2 bases and J by 5 bases. The study deep-sequenced TCR repertoires of sorted CD4+ and CD8+ blood T cells from severe aplastic anemia patients and healthy subjects. Ficoll-Paque density gradient centrifugation was used to isolate peripheral blood mononuclear cells. Before DNA extraction, CD4+ and CD8+ T cells were sorted with FACS or magnetic beads. Study-level results and caveats: Between patients and healthy controls, no significant difference in CD8+ Simpson's diversity was found (P=0.060). Roughly 30 CD8+ CDR3 sequences were shared between patients and controls but appeared highly expressed in patients and within their immunodominant clones.

As regards this clonotype: The clone's antigen remains unknown. Base qualities are missing; no much larger clone stands one base away.

TCR beta VDJ combination and CDR3 sequence profiling used genomic DNA as the template. An Illumina HiSeq 2000 was used for TCR repertoire sequencing. The paper's data handling went like this. TRBV/TRBJ rearrangement plots, CDR3 size and DJ length profiles, and Simpson's diversity index were used to evaluate the repertoires. The immunodominant clone was defined as the most abundant DNA sequence in deep sequencing data. CDR3 amino acid sequences were screened for sharing across subjects and were compared with published repertoires and the VDJdb database. Using fastp trimming at Q25 and MiXCR clonotype assembly, TCRdb reanalyzed the public sequencing data and kept in-frame beta chains. Each record represents a unique CDR3 protein, reported with the most common genes and DNA among its rows. TCRdb's processing, not the authors', yielded these V and J calls. The sample includes about 420,000 distinct CDR3 sequences, with around 68% observed a single time. Under 4.5% of the sample is held by the ten biggest clonotypes.

The sequence was obtained from a human donor in good health, serving as a control. Sample: sorted CD4+, CD8+, or CD8+CD57+ T cells (not recorded which) from PBMCs. The V gene is TRBV5-1 and the J gene is TRBJ1-4; no D gene can be assigned with confidence. DNA sequence: TGCGCCAGCAGCTTTCTTCAGGCGAATGAAAAACTGTTTTTT. It specifies CASSFLQANEKLFF.